This T cell receptor (beta chain) was captured in a study of early T cells in non-severe SARS-CoV-2 infection. The CDR3 covers 13 residues. TCRdb independently ran MiXCR on the 5' RACE reads; one entry per CDR3 protein. Here the sample spans just under 90,000 distinct CDR3 sequences, approximately 15% being singletons. Sequenced material: whole blood. This sequence originates from an adult who was a healthcare worker with PCR-confirmed SARS-CoV-2 infection or an uninfected control (not recorded which). This chain joins TRBV21-1 and TRBJ1-5. TRBV21-1 is reported as a pseudogene. CDR3 DNA: TGTGCCAGCAGCAAAAAGAGGAATCAGCCCCAGCATTTT. Protein: CASSKKRNQPQHF.